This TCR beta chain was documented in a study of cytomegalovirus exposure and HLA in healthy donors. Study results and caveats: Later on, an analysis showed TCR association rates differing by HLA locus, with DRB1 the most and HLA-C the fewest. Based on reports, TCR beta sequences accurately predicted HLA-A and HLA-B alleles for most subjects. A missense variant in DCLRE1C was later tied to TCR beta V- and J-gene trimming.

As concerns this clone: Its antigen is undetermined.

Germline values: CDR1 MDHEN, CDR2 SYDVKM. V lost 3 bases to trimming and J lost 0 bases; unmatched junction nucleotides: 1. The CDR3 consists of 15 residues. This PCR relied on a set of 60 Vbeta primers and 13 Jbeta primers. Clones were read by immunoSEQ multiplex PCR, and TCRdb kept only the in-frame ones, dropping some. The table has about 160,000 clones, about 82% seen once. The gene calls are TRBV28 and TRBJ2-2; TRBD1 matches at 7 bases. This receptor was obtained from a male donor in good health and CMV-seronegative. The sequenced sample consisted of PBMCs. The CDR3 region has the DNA TGTGCCAGCAGTTTGACAGGGCCGAACACCGGGGAGCTGTTTTTT. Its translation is CASSLTGPNTGELFF.